This passage covers 23 T cell receptor beta chains from one sample sequenced in a study of cytomegalovirus exposure and HLA in healthy donors. Assay used: immunoSEQ multiplex PCR; TCRdb lists only in-frame clones, some missing. The repertoire holds roughly 120,000 clones, roughly 90% seen once, with over 1.1% in the top ten. Sample: PBMCs. The receptor source for this set is a woman aged 30 to 39 in good health and CMV-seropositive.

The chain couples TRBV5-6 to TRBJ2-5; 7 nucleotides agree with TRBD2. This CDR3 is built from 15 residues. V lost 9 bases to trimming and J lost 1 base; unmatched junction nucleotides: 12. Germline V gene data show CDR1 as SGHDT and CDR2 as YYEEEE. CDR3 amino acids: CATNIGGGSQETQYF. In DNA form, the CDR3 reads TGTGCCACCAATATTGGGGGGGGGTCCCAAGAGACCCAGTACTTC.

The V call is TRBV28, the J call TRBJ2-2; no definite D call. Trimming pared 5 bases from V and 8 bases from J, leaving 6 bases between. Per germline, CDR1 MDHEN and CDR2 SYDVKM. The CDR3 sequence is 11 residues long. The CDR3 bases are TGTGCCAGCAGTCCCACAGGGGAGCTGTTTTTT. Translating it yields CASSPTGELFF. Full variable domain (outside the CDR3, taken from reference TRBV28 and TRBJ2-2): DVKVTQSSRYLVKRTGEKVFLECVQDMDHENMFWYRQDPGLGLRLIYFSYDVKMKEKGDIPEGYSVSREKKERFSLILESASTNQTSMYLCASSPTGELFFGEGSRLTVL.

The chain couples TRBV11-2 to TRBJ2-1, with TRBD2 identical over 8 bases. This CDR3 has 14 amino acids. V was clipped by 0 bases and J by 8 bases; unmatched bases: 3. Germline values: CDR1 SGHAT, CDR2 FQNNGV. For the CDR3, the DNA is TGTGCCAGCAGCTTAGAGCGGGGGGACTATGAGCAGTTCTTC. Translated, it gives CASSLERGDYEQFF. Complete variable domain (other parts from reference TRBV11-2 and TRBJ2-1): EAGVAQSPRYKIIEKRQSVAFWCNPISGHATLYWYQQILGQGPKLLIQFQNNGVVDDSQLPKDRFSAERLKGVDSTLKIQPAKLEDSAVYLCASSLERGDYEQFFGPGTRLTVL.

CDR3 loop: CASSLDWGRQETQYF. The CDR3 bases are TGCGCCAGCAGCTTGGATTGGGGCCGCCAAGAGACCCAGTACTTC. V gene TRBV5-1 combines with J gene TRBJ2-5; possibly TRBD1 for D (5 bases). There are 15 residues in the CDR3. Looked up from germline, CDR1 is SGHRS and CDR2 is YFSETQ. V dropped 0 bases and J dropped 1 base, with 10 bases sitting between them.

The CDR3 DNA reads TGTGCCAGTACCCCCACAGGGGCGGACACTGAAGCTTTCTTT. Translation: CASTPTGADTEAFF. The gene calls are TRBV19 and TRBJ1-1; 7 positions agree with TRBD1. The CDR3 sequence is 14 residues long. J gave up 3 bases and V 7 bases, and 8 bases lay outside the gene matches. The germline CDR1 and CDR2 sequences are LNHDA and SQIVND (reference sequence).

The genes are TRBV30 and TRBJ1-1, with a tentative D call TRBD1 (5 bases). CDR3 length equals 14 residues. Germline CDR1 GTSNPN, CDR2 SVGIG (reference sequence). V lost 5 bases to trimming and J lost 0 bases, with 13 bases between them. The CDR3 sequence: CAWSRDSMNTEAFF. CDR3 DNA sequence: TGTGCCTGGTCCCGCGACAGTATGAACACTGAAGCTTTCTTT.

The rearrangement uses TRBV6-4 and TRBJ2-3, with D possibly TRBD2 on 7 matching bases. Deletions cut 6 bases from V and 6 bases from J, with 16 bases between. In germline, CDR1 is MRHNA, CDR2 SNTAGT. The CDR3 runs 14 residues. Here the CDR3 DNA reads TGTGCCAGCAGCCTGACGGGGGGCCGCGATACGCAGTATTTT. Translating gives CASSLTGGRDTQYF.

The chain carries TRBV4-1 and TRBJ2-5; 8 bases line up with TRBD1. This CDR3 contains 16 residues. The V and J ends lost 4 bases and 4 bases, in that order; junction bases with no gene match: 11. Germline CDR1 is MGHRA and CDR2 is YSYEKL. This CDR3 is CASSPRTGQVLETQYF. The CDR3 DNA reads as TGCGCCAGCAGCCCCCGGACAGGGCAAGTTTTAGAGACCCAGTACTTC.

This chain connects TRBV5-6 to TRBJ1-2; 7 bases align to TRBD1. CDR1 SGHDT and CDR2 YYEEEE come from the germline V gene. V was pared by 4 bases and J by 7 bases, with 7 bases of the junction left unmatched. This CDR3 comprises 13 residues. CDR3 region: CASSREGAFGYTF. The CDR3 DNA follows: TGTGCCAGCAGCCGAGAGGGGGCTTTTGGCTACACCTTC.

In its sample, this clone was seen once. The chain uses TRBV29-1 and TRBJ1-2; 7 bases map to TRBD1. V lost 6 bases to trimming and J lost 1 base; unmatched junction nucleotides: 2. Germline lookup yields CDR1 SQVTM and CDR2 ANQGSEA. The CDR3 is made up of 12 amino acids. Here the CDR3 reads CSVNRGNYGYTF. The CDR3 DNA sequence: TGCAGCGTGAACAGGGGTAACTATGGCTACACCTTC.

This chain links TRBV7-2 with TRBJ2-7; 7 positions match TRBD2. The ends lost 5 bases at V and 5 bases at J; junction bases unmatched: 9. This CDR3 is built from 14 residues. Per germline, CDR1 SGHTA and CDR2 FQGNSA. CDR3 amino acids: CASSPPAGFHEQYF. The CDR3, as DNA: TGTGCCAGCAGCCCCCCAGCGGGATTCCACGAGCAGTACTTC.

V usage is TRBV9 and J usage is TRBJ1-2; D is perhaps TRBD1 (5 bases). The V and J ends lost 0 bases and 5 bases respectively, with 17 bases between them. Germline CDR1 SGDLS, CDR2 YYNGEE. This CDR3 contains 16 residues. The CDR3 region has the DNA TGTGCCAGCAGCGTAGGTCAGACAGCCAGTCGGTATGGCTACACCTTC. Amino acid sequence: CASSVGQTASRYGYTF.

The rearrangement links TRBV14 to TRBJ1-5, with no clear D. Trimming removed 0 bases from V and 4 bases from J, with 16 bases in between. The CDR3 runs to 17 residues. Looked up from germline, CDR1 is SGHDN and CDR2 is FVKESK. The CDR3 DNA reads as TGTGCCAGCAGCCAAGATCGTCCGAGAACAGAAAATCAGCCCCAGCATTTT. Translation gives CASSQDRPRTENQPQHF.

The V call is TRBV13, the J call TRBJ2-7, with D possibly being TRBD2 (6 bases). Germline V lookup: CDR1 PRHDT, CDR2 FYEKMQ (reference sequence). This CDR3 has 15 amino acids. V lost 5 bases to trimming and J lost 0 bases, with 14 bases between them. The CDR3 DNA is TGTGCCAGCAGCCCGGGGGAGGCCCACTCCTACGAGCAGTACTTC. Its translation: CASSPGEAHSYEQYF.

The chain uses TRBV23-1 and TRBJ2-3; TRBD2 is a possible D gene (5 bases). TRBV23-1 is an ORF, and what it does is uncertain. The CDR3 spans 17 residues. Trimming pared 0 bases from V and 1 base from J, leaving 14 bases between. CDR3 coding DNA: TGCGCCAGCAGTCAATCTTCCCGGACGGGGTGCACAGATACGCAGTATTTT. Protein sequence: CASSQSSRTGCTDTQYF.

This clone was picked up one time. The V gene is TRBV7-9, the J gene TRBJ2-2, with a tentative D call TRBD2 (6 bases). This CDR3 contains 15 residues. V was shortened by 1 base and J by 6 bases, with 12 bases between the two germline ends. Germline V gene data show CDR1 as SEHNR and CDR2 as FQNEAQ (reference sequence). In nucleotides, the CDR3 is TGTGCCAGCAGCTTAGGGCAGGGAGGATCCGGGGAGCTGTTTTTT. Amino acids: CASSLGQGGSGELFF.

This rearrangement joins TRBV7-3 to TRBJ2-1; the match to TRBD2 covers 11 bases. V shed 2 bases and J 2 bases; nucleotides not matched to a gene: 5. The CDR3 has 17 amino acids. The germline V gene encodes CDR1 SGHTA and CDR2 FQGTGA. CDR3 in DNA: TGTGCCAGCAGCTTAGCCGGGACTAGCGGCACCTACAATGAGCAGTTCTTC. Encoded protein: CASSLAGTSGTYNEQFF.

The chain recombines TRBV30 with TRBJ2-7; 9 nucleotides line up with TRBD1. V lost 4 bases, J lost 5 bases, and 12 bases stayed unmatched. Germline V gene sequence: CDR1 GTSNPN, CDR2 SVGIG (reference sequence). This CDR3 spans 15 amino acids. In DNA form, the CDR3 reads TGTGCCTGGACTCCCTCGGACAGGGGTGGCGACGAGCAGTACTTC. Its protein product is CAWTPSDRGGDEQYF.

The chain joins TRBV18 to TRBJ1-1; TRBD1 matches at 7 bases. Germline V gives CDR1 KGHSH, CDR2 LQKENI. V gave up 6 bases and J gave up 0 bases; unmatched junction bases: 7. The CDR3 runs 15 residues. CDR3 region: CASSRDSSVNTEAFF. Written as DNA, the CDR3 is TGTGCCAGCTCTCGGGACAGTTCAGTGAACACTGAAGCTTTCTTT.

The chain carries TRBV7-3 and TRBJ2-2, with 11 bases that match TRBD2. V lost 3 bases, J lost 10 bases, and 7 bases stayed unmatched. The CDR3 spans 15 residues. Germline loops: CDR1 SGHTA, CDR2 FQGTGA. Here the CDR3 DNA reads TGTGCCAGCAGCTTTCTTAGCGGGGGGGCCGCGGAGCTGTTTTTT. Amino acids: CASSFLSGGAAELFF.

The chain is built from TRBV19 and TRBJ1-1, with 8 bases that match TRBD1. J gave up 6 bases and V 3 bases, and 6 bases lay outside the gene matches. CDR3 length: 14 amino acids. Germline V gene data show CDR1 as LNHDA and CDR2 as SQIVND (reference sequence). The CDR3 bases are TGTGCCAGTAGTATTGGGCAGGGGGCCGCTGAAGCTTTCTTT. This translates into CASSIGQGAAEAFF.

This chain connects TRBV4-3 to TRBJ2-3; possible D gene TRBD2, 5 bases. V shed 1 base and J shed 5 bases, with 13 bases lying between them. The CDR3 is 15 residues long. Germline-derived CDR1 and CDR2 are LGHNA and YSLEER. Written as DNA, the CDR3 is TGCGCCAGCAGCCAAGCGCCGGGGTCCTTAGATACGCAGTATTTT. As protein: CASSQAPGSLDTQYF.

The V call is TRBV27, the J call TRBJ1-1; D gene ambiguous. V was trimmed by 2 bases and J by 1 base, leaving 5 bases between them. CDR3 length: 13 amino acids. Germline V gene lookup returns CDR1 MNHEY and CDR2 SMNVEV (reference sequence). The CDR3 reads CASSLLRNTEAFF. Written as DNA, the CDR3 is TGTGCCAGCAGTTTACTTCGGAACACTGAAGCTTTCTTT.